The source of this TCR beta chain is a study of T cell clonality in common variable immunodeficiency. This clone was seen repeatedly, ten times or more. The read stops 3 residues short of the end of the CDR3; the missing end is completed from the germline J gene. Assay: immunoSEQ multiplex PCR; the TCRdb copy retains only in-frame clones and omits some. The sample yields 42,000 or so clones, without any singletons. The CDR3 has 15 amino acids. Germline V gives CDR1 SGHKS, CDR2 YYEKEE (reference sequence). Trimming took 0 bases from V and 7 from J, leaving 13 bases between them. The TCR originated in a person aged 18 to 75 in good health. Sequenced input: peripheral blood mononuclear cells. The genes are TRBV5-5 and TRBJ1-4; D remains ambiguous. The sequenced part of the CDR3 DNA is TGTGCCAGCAGCTTGGGGGCCGCCCGAGGTGAAAAA. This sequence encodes CASSLGAARGEK. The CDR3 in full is CASSLGAARGEKLFF.